This T cell receptor (beta chain) stems from a study of tumor-infiltrating lymphocytes in glioblastoma multiforme. Study conclusions and caveats: Just one glioblastoma patient contributed to the TCR-mutation comparison. Functional subtype sorting of these T cells was not performed. RNA-based TCR sequencing may distort clone frequencies, since cells carry unequal TCR transcript numbers.

TCRB libraries came from RNA via three nested multiplex PCR rounds. TCRdb analysed the multiplex PCR reads with MiXCR anew, one entry per CDR3 protein. The repertoire includes about 32,000 distinct CDR3 sequences, 60% to 65% of them detected once, and roughly 31% sits in the top ten. V lost 0 bases, J lost 3 bases, and 6 bases stayed unmatched. CDR3 length: 15 residues. The V gene's germline CDR1 is GTSNPN and CDR2 SVGIG (reference sequence). Points on this clonotype: Its target is not known.

The V gene is TRBV30, the J gene TRBJ2-3; TRBD2 matches 7 bases. The TCR sequence derives from a male donor with glioblastoma. Sequencing was performed on brain tumor tissue. The CDR3 nucleotides are TGTGCCTGGAGTGTGGCGGGCGGGAGTACAGATACGCAGTATTTT. Protein sequence: CAWSVAGGSTDTQYF. The full variable domain, with the rest looked up from reference TRBV30 and TRBJ2-3, is SQTIHQWPATLVQPVGSPLSLECTVEGTSNPNLYWYRQAAGRGLQLLFYSVGIGQISSEVPQNLSASRPQDRQFILSSKKLLLSDSGFYLCAWSVAGGSTDTQYFGPGTRLTVL.